The 27 T cell receptor beta chains in this list originate from one sample, sequenced in a study of T cell responses to AZD1222 COVID-19 vaccine. Data came from immunoSEQ multiplex PCR; TCRdb stores just in-frame clones and leaves some out. Of about 97,000 clones listed, more than 85% are singletons. This material consisted of peripheral blood, taken on day 0 of AZD1222 vaccination. All receptors derive from an adult in good health.

The chain carries TRBV9 and TRBJ2-7; 10 bases are a match to TRBD2. The CDR3 consists of 14 residues. Germline loops: CDR1 SGDLS, CDR2 YYNGEE. V trimming: 5 bases; J trimming: 2 bases; junction bases outside the gene matches: 4. CDR3 in amino acids: CASSQAGGPYEQYF. As DNA, the CDR3 is TGTGCCAGCAGTCAAGCGGGAGGGCCCTACGAGCAGTACTTC.

This chain joins TRBV5-1 and TRBJ2-1, with TRBD1 matching 9 bases. V gave up 7 bases and J gave up 7 bases; unmatched junction bases: 6. Per the germline V gene, CDR1 is SGHRS and CDR2 is YFSETQ. This CDR3 is built from 13 residues. The CDR3 DNA reads TGCGCCAGCGGGGGACAGGGCGGGAATGAGCAGTTCTTC. This encodes CASGGQGGNEQFF.

This chain joins TRBV3-1 (or the pseudogene TRBV3-2) and TRBJ2-2; D is possibly TRBD1 (6 bases). Between the trimmed V and J ends, which lost 4 bases and 6 bases, there was a span of 15 bases. There are 15 residues in the CDR3. Germline CDR1 reads LGHDT; CDR2 reads YNNKEL (reference sequence). CDR3 in DNA: TGTGCCAGCAGCCCACTCTACAGGGTTCCCGGGGAGCTGTTTTTT. It specifies CASSPLYRVPGELFF.

The chain combines TRBV11-3 with TRBJ1-2, with 8 bases fitting TRBD1. CDR1 SGHNT and CDR2 YENEEA come from the germline V gene. The CDR3 has 15 amino acids. The V and J ends lost 4 bases and 4 bases, in that order; junction bases with no gene match: 8. CDR3 protein: CASSSDRGVFYGYTF. In DNA, the CDR3 is TGTGCCAGCAGCTCAGACAGGGGTGTTTTCTATGGCTACACCTTC.

The chain combines TRBV28 with TRBJ2-7; D possibly corresponds to TRBD2 (6 bases). Trimming removed 4 bases from V and 7 bases from J, with 23 bases in between. The CDR3 extends over 16 amino acids. CDR1 is MDHEN, CDR2 SYDVKM, per germline. The CDR3 region has the DNA TGTGCCAGCAGTTCCACCCTGGGACTCCCAGCCACTGAGCAGTACTTC. This translates into CASSSTLGLPATEQYF.

The chain links TRBV9 to TRBJ2-3; D remains unclear. Trimming removed 0 bases from V and 7 bases from J, with 9 bases in between. This CDR3 spans 13 amino acids. Per the germline V gene, CDR1 is SGDLS and CDR2 is YYNGEE. CDR3 DNA sequence: TGTGCCAGCAGCGTAGCGCCCGACTATACGCAGTATTTT. It encodes CASSVAPDYTQYF.

As to this clone: A junction end diverges from the germline sequence, so it may reflect a read error. This chain connects TRBV7-7 to TRBJ2-1; D remains ambiguous. Germline loops: CDR1 SSHAT, CDR2 FNYEAQ (reference sequence). The CDR3 runs to 15 residues. Here the CDR3 reads CASSLDSSSYNEQFF. CDR3 sequence (DNA): TGTGCCAGCAGTTTAGACTCGAGCTCCTACAATGAGCAGTTCTTC.

V is TRBV3-1 (or the pseudogene TRBV3-2) and J is TRBJ2-5; possible D gene TRBD2, 6 bases. Germline V gene sequence: CDR1 LGHDT, CDR2 YNNKEL (reference sequence). This CDR3 has 13 amino acids. Trimming pared 4 bases from V and 7 bases from J, leaving 13 bases between. Here the CDR3 DNA reads TGTGCCAGCAGCCCGCGGGGCTCGGGGACCCAGTACTTC. Encoded protein: CASSPRGSGTQYF.

The chain links TRBV6-7 to TRBJ2-7, with TRBD2 identical over 14 bases. TRBV6-7 is sorted into the ORF group, with uncertain function. V gave up 2 bases and J gave up 7 bases; unmatched junction bases: 10. The CDR3 spans 17 residues. The CDR3 DNA sequence: TGTGCCAGCAGTTACCTTCCCAGACTAGCGGGAGGGGCTGAGCAGTACTTC. Translated: CASSYLPRLAGGAEQYF.

This clone was seen just once. The chain's CDR3 is CASRTDNTDTQYF. Here the CDR3 DNA reads TGTGCCAGTAGGACGGACAACACAGATACGCAGTATTTT. V gene TRBV19 combines with J gene TRBJ2-3, with a possible D match to TRBD1 (5 bases). V was pared by 6 bases and J by 2 bases, with 9 bases between. The CDR3 runs 13 residues. CDR1 and CDR2 from the germline V gene are LNHDA and SQIVND (reference sequence).

The gene calls are TRBV6-5 and TRBJ2-7, with 10 bases aligning to TRBD2. CDR1 is MNHEY, CDR2 SVGAGI, per germline. Germline trimming cut 4 bases from V and 4 bases from J; bases unmatched to any gene: 4. This CDR3 comprises 14 residues. For the CDR3, the DNA is TGTGCCAGCAGTTCCGCTAGCGGGAGTTACGAGCAGTACTTC. It specifies CASSSASGSYEQYF.

This sequence joins TRBV4-1 and TRBJ2-7; 10 bases align to TRBD1. Losses at the gene ends were 4 bases for V and 5 bases for J; bases not matched to a gene: 11. The CDR3 covers 16 residues. Germline V gene lookup returns CDR1 MGHRA and CDR2 YSYEKL. CDR3 sequence: CASSPLGQGVINEQYF. The CDR3 DNA reads as TGCGCCAGCAGCCCCCTCGGACAGGGGGTTATAAACGAGCAGTACTTC.

V and J are TRBV10-3 and TRBJ1-2; D is ambiguous. The CDR3 runs to 13 residues. Trimming stripped 2 bases from V and 3 bases from J, with 7 bases between. Germline lookup yields CDR1 ENHRY and CDR2 SYGVKD. CDR3 DNA: TGTGCCATCAGTGAGGACGGATACTATGGCTACACCTTC. Protein sequence: CAISEDGYYGYTF.

The V call is TRBV7-2, the J call TRBJ1-5, with TRBD1 as a possible D gene (6 bases). The CDR3 spans 15 residues. V lost 0 bases to trimming and J lost 4 bases, with 10 bases between them. Germline V gene data show CDR1 as SGHTA and CDR2 as FQGNSA. CDR3 in DNA: TGTGCCAGCAGCTTAGCGGGACACATTAATCAGCCCCAGCATTTT. Protein: CASSLAGHINQPQHF.

The CDR3, as DNA: TGTGCCAGCAGCCGGGGGGTTCCGGGAGGGACTAATGAAAAACTGTTTTTT. It is translated as CASSRGVPGGTNEKLFF. The gene calls are TRBV3-1 (or the pseudogene TRBV3-2) and TRBJ1-4, with TRBD1 as a possible D gene (5 bases). CDR3 length equals 17 residues. Germline-derived CDR1 and CDR2 are LGHDT and YNNKEL (reference sequence). Trimming cost V 4 bases and J 2 bases, with 17 bases left between them.

This rearrangement joins TRBV28 to TRBJ2-1, with 7 bases identical to TRBD1. Trimming cost V 1 base and J 11 bases; bases outside gene matches: 5. CDR3 length: 13 amino acids. The germline gives CDR1 MDHEN, CDR2 SYDVKM. DNA of the CDR3: TGTGCCAGCAGTTTATTTCCGGGACAGCAGCAGTTCTTC. It encodes CASSLFPGQQQFF.

This chain connects TRBV11-2 to TRBJ2-7; 8 bases align to TRBD1. Losses at the gene ends were 3 bases for V and 1 base for J; bases not matched to a gene: 5. CDR3 length: 15 residues. Germline V CDR1 and CDR2: SGHAT, FQNNGV. The CDR3 coding sequence is TGTGCCAGCAGCTTTAGACAGGGGATTTCCTACGAGCAGTACTTC. This codes for CASSFRQGISYEQYF.

V usage is TRBV18 and J usage is TRBJ1-6; tentative D call: TRBD1 (6 bases). Germline-derived CDR1 and CDR2 are KGHSH and LQKENI. V was shortened by 3 bases and J by 15 bases, with 21 bases between the two germline ends. The CDR3 totals 15 residues. For the CDR3, the DNA is TGTGCCAGCTCACCGGCCGGGACATCGCCTCATCTCCTCCACTTT. This codes for CASSPAGTSPHLLHF.

The rearrangement links TRBV12-3 or TRBV12-4 to TRBJ2-1; a possible D gene is TRBD1 (6 bases). Between the trimmed V and J ends, which lost 5 bases and 8 bases, there was a span of 13 bases. The CDR3 runs 13 residues. As DNA, the CDR3 is TGTGCCAGCAGTCCAGGGGAGCCCCATGAGCAGTTCTTC. Its translation: CASSPGEPHEQFF.

CDR3 bases: TGTGCCAGCAGCCGGGGGGGAGCCGGTGGCTACACCTTC. Its protein is CASSRGGAGGYTF. The rearrangement joins TRBV13 to TRBJ1-2; tentative D call: TRBD1 (5 bases). V gave up 5 bases and J gave up 7 bases, with 14 bases separating them. The CDR3 has 13 residues. Germline V gives CDR1 PRHDT, CDR2 FYEKMQ (reference sequence).

The rearrangement joins TRBV7-3 to TRBJ2-5; no definite D call. This CDR3 is built from 13 residues. Trimming took 5 bases from V and 2 from J, leaving 9 bases between them. Per germline, CDR1 SGHTA and CDR2 FQGTGA. CDR3 sequence reads: CASSQQRQETQYF. The CDR3, as DNA: TGTGCCAGCAGCCAACAGAGACAAGAGACCCAGTACTTC. Filled out from reference TRBV7-3 and TRBJ2-5, the complete variable domain reads GAGVSQTPSNKVTEKGKYVELRCDPISGHTALYWYRQSLGQGPEFLIYFQGTGAADDSGLPNDRFFAVRPEGSVSTLKIQRTERGDSAVYLCASSQQRQETQYFGPGTRLLVL.

This rearrangement joins TRBV19 to TRBJ2-5; 10 nucleotides agree with TRBD1. Losses at the gene ends were 5 bases for V and 6 bases for J; bases not matched to a gene: 6. The germline gives CDR1 LNHDA, CDR2 SQIVND (reference sequence). This CDR3 is 14 amino acids long. The CDR3 DNA follows: TGTGCCAGTAGTGGTCCGGGACAGGGGAAGACCCAGTACTTC. This sequence encodes CASSGPGQGKTQYF.

The chain has TRBV5-8 and TRBJ1-1; no definite D call. The V and J ends lost 2 bases and 7 bases respectively, with 9 bases between them. The CDR3 extends over 12 amino acids. Germline V lookup: CDR1 SGHTS, CDR2 YDEGEE. The CDR3 loop reads CASSFPDREAFF. Here the CDR3 DNA reads TGTGCCAGCAGCTTCCCCGATCGTGAAGCTTTCTTT.

The chain links TRBV11-3 to TRBJ2-5; D uncertain. The length of the CDR3 is 13 residues. Germline CDR1 reads SGHNT; CDR2 reads YENEEA. V dropped 2 bases and J dropped 0 bases, with 4 bases sitting between them. The CDR3 loop is CASSLNHQETQYF. The CDR3, as DNA: TGTGCCAGCAGCTTAAACCACCAAGAGACCCAGTACTTC.

The CDR3 spells CASSPRDPLYGYTF. The DNA of the CDR3 is TGTGCCAGCAGTCCCCGGGATCCCCTCTATGGCTACACCTTC. The J gene is TRBJ1-2, the V gene TRBV6-2 or TRBV6-3; D is unresolved. V was trimmed by 5 bases and J by 4 bases, leaving 14 bases between them. The CDR3 has 14 residues. CDR1 and CDR2 from the germline V gene are MNHEY and SVGEGT.

The rearrangement joins TRBV18 to TRBJ2-2, with D unresolved. Deletions cut 3 bases from V and 2 bases from J, with 16 bases between. The germline V gene encodes CDR1 KGHSH and CDR2 LQKENI. This CDR3 is 17 amino acids long. CDR3 nucleotides: TGTGCCAGCTCACCCCAGGATATCCAGTTCAACACCGGGGAGCTGTTTTTT. This codes for CASSPQDIQFNTGELFF.

This clone was counted once. The V gene is TRBV4-3, the J gene TRBJ2-3, with no clear D. The CDR3 has 16 amino acids. V lost 1 base, J lost 1 base, and 12 bases lay in between. Looked up from germline, CDR1 is LGHNA and CDR2 is YSLEER. The CDR3: CASSQAIRKGTDTQYF. The CDR3 nucleotides read TGCGCCAGCAGCCAAGCGATCCGTAAAGGCACAGATACGCAGTATTTT.